Following are 11 T cell receptor beta chains from one sample sequenced in a study of OX40 agonist ivuxolimab in advanced cancers. Sequenced by immunoSEQ multiplex PCR; TCRdb stores in-frame clones only, minus some. Of tens of thousands of clones listed, less than 90% are singletons. Specimen: CD4+ or CD8+ T cells sorted from blood, collected in a trial of the OX40 agonist ivuxolimab. The receptors stem from an adult with an advanced solid tumor such as melanoma, head and neck, liver or kidney cancer.

The count of this clone is one. V and J are TRBV7-9 and TRBJ2-7; TRBD2 is a possible D gene (5 bases). Trimming took 5 bases from V and 0 from J, leaving 11 bases between them. Germline V gene sequence: CDR1 SEHNR, CDR2 FQNEAQ (reference sequence). The CDR3 spans 14 residues. The chain's CDR3 is CASSRGSNSYEQYF. For the CDR3, the DNA is TGTGCCAGCAGCCGGGGATCCAACTCCTACGAGCAGTACTTC.

V gene TRBV2 combines with J gene TRBJ2-3, with D uncertain. This CDR3 contains 13 residues. Germline CDR1 and CDR2: SNHLY and FYNNEI. The ends were cut back, 3 bases at V and 0 bases at J, with 4 bases in the middle. The CDR3 nucleotides read TGTGCCAGCAGTGATGTAAGCACAGATACGCAGTATTTT. This gives the protein CASSDVSTDTQYF.

The chain carries TRBV5-1 and TRBJ2-3; no firm D call. The CDR3 is 12 amino acids. In germline, CDR1 is SGHRS, CDR2 YFSETQ. Trimming left V 0 bases short and J 5 bases short, with 4 bases between. The CDR3 DNA follows: TGCGCCAGCAGCTTGGATTTAGATACGCAGTATTTT. Residues: CASSLDLDTQYF.

This chain uses TRBV27 with TRBJ2-7, with 9 bases fitting TRBD1. The trim removed 3 bases at V and 4 bases at J, leaving 7 bases unmatched. This CDR3 has 15 amino acids. Germline CDR1 reads MNHEY; CDR2 reads SMNVEV (reference sequence). The CDR3 reads CASSFSIGQGYEQYF. The CDR3 nucleotides read TGTGCCAGCAGTTTCTCTATCGGACAGGGGTACGAGCAGTACTTC.

The chain uses TRBV5-4 and TRBJ2-7; D is perhaps TRBD2 (6 bases). There are 17 residues in the CDR3. CDR1 and CDR2 (germline): SGHNT, YYREEE (reference sequence). Trimming stripped 4 bases from V and 1 base from J, with 21 bases between. CDR3 amino acids: CASSQDPRAGRSYEQYF. The DNA of the CDR3 is TGTGCCAGCAGCCAAGACCCCAGGGCGGGGAGGTCCTACGAGCAGTACTTC.

The chain couples TRBV27 to TRBJ1-4, with 7 bases matching TRBD1. CDR1 MNHEY and CDR2 SMNVEV come from the germline V gene (reference sequence). This CDR3 has 15 residues. V lost 5 bases to trimming and J lost 5 bases; unmatched junction nucleotides: 8. The CDR3 bases are TGTGCCAGCAGTCCATACAGGGGTGGCAATGAAAAACTGTTTTTT. This sequence encodes CASSPYRGGNEKLFF.

V is TRBV5-1 and J is TRBJ1-5; TRBD1 agrees at 8 bases. Germline V lookup: CDR1 SGHRS, CDR2 YFSETQ. CDR3 length: 15 residues. After removal of 4 bases from V and 1 base from J, the junction contained 4 bases not matched to a gene. The DNA of the CDR3 is TGCGCCAGCAGCCGGACAGGGATGAGCAATCAGCCCCAGCATTTT. Amino acid sequence: CASSRTGMSNQPQHF.

The genes are TRBV27 and TRBJ1-5; D may be TRBD1 (6 bases). V gave up 5 bases and J gave up 4 bases, with 15 bases separating them. This CDR3 is 15 amino acids long. CDR1 MNHEY and CDR2 SMNVEV come from the germline V gene (reference sequence). CDR3 region: CASSLTGQLNQPQHF. The CDR3 coding sequence is TGTGCCAGCAGTCTAACGGGACAACTTAATCAGCCCCAGCATTTT.

The CDR3 DNA is TGCGCCAGCAGCCAAGAATATGGACAAGGCAATCAGCCCCAGCATTTT. It encodes CASSQEYGQGNQPQHF. This chain uses TRBV4-3 with TRBJ1-5, with D possibly matching TRBD1 (5 bases). This CDR3 has 16 amino acids. Trimming removed 0 bases at V and 2 bases at J, with 11 bases between. The V gene's germline CDR1 is LGHNA and CDR2 YSLEER.

This clone was detected only once. This sequence joins TRBV6-6 and TRBJ1-5; TRBD1 matches 7 bases. The CDR3 covers 13 residues. The junction had 8 bases not matched to a gene; V was cut back by 8 bases and J by 7 bases. The germline gives CDR1 MNHNY, CDR2 SVGAGI (reference sequence). In DNA form, the CDR3 reads TGTGCCAGCTCTAAGGGGGCTGGCCAGCCCCAGCATTTT. Amino acids: CASSKGAGQPQHF.

On this clone itself: Its ends do not fully match the called genes, so a read error is possible. The rearrangement uses TRBV4-1 and TRBJ1-3; D is unclear. The germline V gene encodes CDR1 MGHRA and CDR2 YSYEKL. The CDR3 is 14 residues long. The CDR3 DNA is TGCGCCAGCAGTCAAGGCTACTCTGGAAACACCATATATTTT. It specifies CASSQGYSGNTIYF.